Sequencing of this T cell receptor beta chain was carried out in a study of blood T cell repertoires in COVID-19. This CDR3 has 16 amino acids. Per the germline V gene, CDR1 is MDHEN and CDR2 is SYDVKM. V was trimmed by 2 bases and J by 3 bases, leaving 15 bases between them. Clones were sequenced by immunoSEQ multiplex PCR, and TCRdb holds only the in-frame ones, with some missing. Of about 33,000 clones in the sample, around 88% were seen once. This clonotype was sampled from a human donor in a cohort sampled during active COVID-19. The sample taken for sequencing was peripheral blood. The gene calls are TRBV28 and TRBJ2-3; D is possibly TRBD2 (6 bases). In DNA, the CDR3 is TGTGCCAGCAGTTTAGCGGGACCCCAAAGTACAGATACGCAGTATTTT. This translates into CASSLAGPQSTDTQYF.